This T cell receptor (beta chain) came from a study of cytomegalovirus exposure and HLA in healthy donors. Study-wide results and caveats: As a later analysis showed, several of the most significant clusters appeared to be linked to common viral pathogens. More clonal expansion characterized HLA-associated TCR beta chains than equally common others in a later analysis. The authors confirmed in vitro that a few CMV-associated chains were specific for CMV antigens. The authors assumed roughly uniform sequencing depth across donors for presence/absence analyses.

Concerning this clone: Antigen: not known.

The PCR used 60 Vbeta and 13 Jbeta primers. TCRdb's copy holds only in-frame clones and misses some; the assay was immunoSEQ multiplex PCR. The sample includes approximately 210,000 clones, about 76% of them seen just once. From germline, CDR1 is SGHAT and CDR2 FQDESV (reference sequence). The CDR3 length is 12 residues. Trimming stripped 3 bases from V and 8 bases from J, with 10 bases between. This clonotype was sampled from a male donor in good health and CMV-seropositive. This chain joins TRBV11-1 and TRBJ1-2, with D hard to call. The sequenced sample consisted of PBMCs. CDR3 DNA sequence: TGTGCCAGCAGCTTGGCGGTTGGGGGCTACACCTTC. Translating gives CASSLAVGGYTF.